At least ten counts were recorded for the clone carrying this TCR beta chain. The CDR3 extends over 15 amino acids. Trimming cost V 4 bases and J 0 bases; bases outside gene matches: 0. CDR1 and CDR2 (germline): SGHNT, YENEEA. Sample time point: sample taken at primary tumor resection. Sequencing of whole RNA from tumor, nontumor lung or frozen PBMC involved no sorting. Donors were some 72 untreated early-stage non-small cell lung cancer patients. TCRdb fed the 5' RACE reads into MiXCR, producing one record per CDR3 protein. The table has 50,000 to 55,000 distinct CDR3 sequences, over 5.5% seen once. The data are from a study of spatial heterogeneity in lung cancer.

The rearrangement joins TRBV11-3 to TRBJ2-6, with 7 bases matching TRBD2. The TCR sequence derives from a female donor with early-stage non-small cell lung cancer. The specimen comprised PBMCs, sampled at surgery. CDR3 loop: CASSSGGSGANVLTF. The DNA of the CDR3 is TGTGCCAGCAGCTCGGGGGGCTCTGGGGCCAACGTCCTGACTTTC.